The 18 T cell receptor beta chains below all came from one sample that was sequenced in a study of CD8 T cells in Susac syndrome. Random hexamers were used to reverse transcribe the RNA input (about 0.5 to 1 ug). One entry per CDR3 protein results from TCRdb running MiXCR on the immunoSEQ multiplex PCR reads. The sample has 150,000 to 180,000 distinct CDR3 sequences, 85% to 95% seen once. The sequencing input was CD8+ T cells from PBMCs. The receptors originated from a human donor with multiple sclerosis.

The chain uses TRBV7-9 and TRBJ2-5; maybe TRBD1 (6 bases). With 4 bases removed from V and 6 bases from J, the gap between germline ends came to 21 bases. CDR1 and CDR2 (germline): SEHNR, FQNEAQ (reference sequence). The CDR3 has 16 residues. CDR3 sequence reads: CASSSTRERGRQTQYF. Written as DNA, the CDR3 is TGTGCCAGCAGCTCCACCAGGGAGAGGGGGAGACAGACCCAGTACTTC.

Concerning this clonotype itself: One junction end does not reproduce the germline sequence, and a read error may be involved. This chain links TRBV20-1 with TRBJ2-5; the match to TRBD2 covers 9 bases. Germline values: CDR1 DFQATT, CDR2 SNEGSKA (reference sequence). The CDR3 consists of 15 residues. CDR3 coding DNA: TGCAGTGCTAGAGTAGGCCTAGCGGGGCGGGAGACCCAGTATTTC. It specifies CSARVGLAGRETQYF.

This rearrangement joins TRBV6-2 or TRBV6-3 to TRBJ1-6; D call uncertain. Trimming removed 7 bases at V and 0 bases at J, with 13 bases between. The CDR3 spans 16 residues. Germline V gene sequence: CDR1 MNHEY, CDR2 SVGEGT. CDR3 bases: TGTGCCAGCACCCAGGCGACAAGCTCCTATAATTCACCCCTCCACTTT. As protein: CASTQATSSYNSPLHF.

The chain carries TRBV5-1 and TRBJ1-1, with D unresolved. The V gene's germline CDR1 is SGHRS and CDR2 YFSETQ. V shed 4 bases and J shed 1 base, with 14 bases lying between them. This CDR3 is built from 15 residues. As DNA, the CDR3 is TGCGCCAGCAGCGCAAGACTCGGGGAGAACACTGAAGCTTTCTTT. Its translation is CASSARLGENTEAFF. Variable domain in full (rest from reference TRBV5-1 and TRBJ1-1): KAGVTQTPRYLIKTRGQQVTLSCSPISGHRSVSWYQQTPGQGLQFLFEYFSETQRNKGNFPGRFSGRQFSNSRSEMNVSTLELGDSALYLCASSARLGENTEAFFGQGTRLTVV.

The CDR3 DNA reads as TGTGCCAGCAGCCCAACCATTGAGGGGGGCGGGATTCAGTACTTC. It codes for CASSPTIEGGGIQYF. The genes are TRBV7-3 and TRBJ2-4; D assignment may be TRBD1 or TRBD2 (6 bases each). CDR3 size: 15 residues. CDR1 is SGHTA and CDR2 is FQGTGA in the germline V gene. Trimming removed 5 bases from V and 10 bases from J, with 21 bases in between.

This chain links TRBV7-9 with TRBJ2-1, with D perhaps matching TRBD1 (6 bases). Trimming pared 5 bases from V and 10 bases from J, leaving 9 bases between. Per the germline V gene, CDR1 is SEHNR and CDR2 is FQNEAQ (reference sequence). The CDR3 is made up of 11 amino acids. CDR3 amino acids: CASSPGQEQFF. CDR3 DNA: TGTGCCAGCAGCCCCGGACAGGAGCAGTTCTTC.

This clonotype was picked up a small number of times. The chain recombines TRBV9 with TRBJ1-6, with 8 bases lining up with TRBD1. After removal of 2 bases from V and 10 bases from J, the junction contained 8 bases not matched to a gene. Germline V gene data show CDR1 as SGDLS and CDR2 as YYNGEE. The CDR3 runs to 15 residues. The DNA for the CDR3 is TGTGCCAGCAGCGTGGGGGGACAGGTCGGATCACCCCTCCACTTT. Protein: CASSVGGQVGSPLHF.

This clonotype was seen a few times. The chain joins TRBV29-1 to TRBJ2-7; TRBD1 might be the D (6 bases). CDR1 is SQVTM and CDR2 is ANQGSEA in the germline V gene. The CDR3 is 13 amino acids. V lost 4 bases to trimming and J lost 2 bases, with 12 bases between them. The CDR3 here is CSVVYQGTYEQYF. The DNA of the CDR3 is TGCAGCGTTGTGTATCAGGGGACCTACGAGCAGTACTTC.

This chain joins TRBV6-1 and TRBJ1-1; D might be TRBD1 (5 bases). Looked up from germline, CDR1 is MNHNS and CDR2 is SASEGT. This CDR3 region has 15 residues. V was trimmed by 5 bases and J by 4 bases, leaving 17 bases between them. The CDR3 sequence: CASSRIHGDSTEAFF. CDR3 nucleotide sequence: TGTGCCAGCAGTCGTATACATGGAGACAGCACTGAAGCTTTCTTT.

V and J are TRBV7-9 and TRBJ2-7; TRBD2 might be the D (6 bases). The CDR3 extends over 13 amino acids. Per the germline V gene, CDR1 is SEHNR and CDR2 is FQNEAQ (reference sequence). The V end lost 4 bases, the J end lost 2 bases, and 9 bases lay between the germline ends. CDR3 bases: TGTGCCAGCAGCTCGGGGGATACCTACGAGCAGTACTTC. Translating gives CASSSGDTYEQYF. The complete variable domain, with remaining parts taken from reference TRBV7-9 and TRBJ2-7, reads DTGVSQNPRHKITKRGQNVTFRCDPISEHNRLYWYRQTLGQGPEFLTYFQNEAQLEKSRLLSDRFSAERPKGSFSTLEIQRTEQGDSAMYLCASSSGDTYEQYFGPGTRLTVT.

The chain has TRBV10-3 and TRBJ1-2; TRBD1 matches at 9 bases. The junction had 8 bases not matched to a gene; V was cut back by 10 bases and J by 5 bases. The germline gives CDR1 ENHRY, CDR2 SYGVKD. This CDR3 is built from 13 residues. CDR3 nucleotide sequence: TGTGCCACCGAACAGGGGGCACAGTATGGCTACACCTTC. Protein product: CATEQGAQYGYTF.

A word on this clonotype: A junction end diverges from the germline sequence, so it may reflect a read error. V is TRBV30 and J is TRBJ1-3; D gene unclear. Germline CDR1 GTSNPN, CDR2 SVGIG (reference sequence). This CDR3 has 14 amino acids. CDR3 DNA sequence: TGTGCCTGTTCCCCGGGATACTCTGAAAACACCATATATTTT. Protein: CACSPGYSENTIYF.

This clonotype was counted between two and nine times. The chain joins TRBV28 to TRBJ2-1, with no clear D. CDR1 is MDHEN, CDR2 SYDVKM, per germline. The CDR3 runs to 12 residues. With 4 bases removed from V and 5 bases from J, the gap between germline ends came to 6 bases. The CDR3 sequence is CASSSPNNEQFF. The CDR3 nucleotides are TGTGCCAGCAGTTCCCCAAACAATGAGCAGTTCTTC. Full variable domain (missing parts from reference TRBV28 and TRBJ2-1): DVKVTQSSRYLVKRTGEKVFLECVQDMDHENMFWYRQDPGLGLRLIYFSYDVKMKEKGDIPEGYSVSREKKERFSLILESASTNQTSMYLCASSSPNNEQFFGPGTRLTVL.

The chain employs TRBV18 and TRBJ2-3, with D uncertain. Germline values: CDR1 KGHSH, CDR2 LQKENI. The V gene lost 0 bases and the J gene lost 2 bases, with 9 bases spanning the gap. The CDR3 sequence is 15 residues long. The DNA for the CDR3 is TGTGCCAGCTCACCACCGCAGACTTACACAGATACGCAGTATTTT. It codes for CASSPPQTYTDTQYF.

This clonotype was detected only a few times. The chain recombines TRBV7-9 with TRBJ2-1, with D perhaps matching TRBD2 (6 bases). V lost 5 bases, J lost 7 bases, and 9 bases lay in between. CDR1 and CDR2 (germline): SEHNR, FQNEAQ (reference sequence). There are 12 residues in the CDR3. The DNA of the CDR3 is TGTGCCAGCAGCCGTGGGGGGAATGAGCAGTTCTTC. Its translation is CASSRGGNEQFF. Using reference TRBV7-9 and TRBJ2-1 for the parts outside the CDR3, the full variable domain is DTGVSQNPRHKITKRGQNVTFRCDPISEHNRLYWYRQTLGQGPEFLTYFQNEAQLEKSRLLSDRFSAERPKGSFSTLEIQRTEQGDSAMYLCASSRGGNEQFFGPGTRLTVL.

The J gene is TRBJ2-7, the V gene TRBV4-3; no definite D call. V lost 4 bases and J 0 bases, leaving 10 bases between the germline ends. The CDR3 totals 14 residues. The germline gives CDR1 LGHNA, CDR2 YSLEER. The CDR3 reads CASSPGRSSYEQYF. CDR3 in DNA: TGCGCCAGCAGCCCCGGGCGGAGCTCCTACGAGCAGTACTTC.

This sequence joins TRBV4-1 and TRBJ2-5; the D gene is possibly TRBD2 (7 bases). Germline-derived CDR1 and CDR2 are MGHRA and YSYEKL. This CDR3 is 17 amino acids long. V dropped 0 bases and J dropped 2 bases, with 16 bases sitting between them. The CDR3: CASSQDPPAGTQETQYF. The DNA for the CDR3 is TGCGCCAGCAGCCAAGATCCCCCAGCGGGGACACAAGAGACCCAGTACTTC.

This sequence joins TRBV4-1 and TRBJ2-7; 9 nucleotides agree with TRBD1. The CDR3 consists of 18 residues. Germline V gives CDR1 MGHRA, CDR2 YSYEKL. The V and J ends lost 0 bases and 0 bases, in that order; junction bases with no gene match: 9. As DNA, the CDR3 is TGCGCCAGCAGCCAAGACGGCGGGACAGGGTATAGCTCCTACGAGCAGTACTTC. This gives the protein CASSQDGGTGYSSYEQYF.